These 26 T cell receptor beta chains originate from one sample sequenced in a study of human T cells and chemical hapten exposure. TCRdb reprocessed the RACE reads via MiXCR and lists one record per CDR3 protein. The data contain 150,000 or so distinct CDR3 sequences, roughly 15% of them singletons. The time point here: patch test 1, 2 weeks after DPC sensitization. Treatment given: therapeutic diphenylcyclopropenone sensitization with weekly scalp DPC. Specimen: whole blood, collected in connection with sensitization to the hapten diphenylcyclopropenone (DPC). Receptors originate from a woman in her twenties or thirties with alopecia areata. Some clones in this sample may be carry-over from other donors' samples.

This clonotype appeared many times. The chain employs TRBV12-3 or TRBV12-4 and TRBJ1-5; TRBD1 agrees at 10 bases. The CDR3 totals 16 residues. Trimming cost V 5 bases and J 7 bases; bases outside gene matches: 11. The DNA of the CDR3 is TGTGCCAGCAGTCCGCAGACAGGGGGCGCAGACCAGCCCCAGCATTTT. It codes for CASSPQTGGADQPQHF.

The chain has TRBV5-1 and TRBJ1-1; 8 nucleotides agree with TRBD1. Germline loops: CDR1 SGHRS, CDR2 YFSETQ. The V segment lost 3 bases and the J segment 8 bases; nucleotides outside the gene matches: 9. The CDR3 is made up of 14 amino acids. The CDR3 DNA follows: TGCGCCAGCAGCTACGCAGGGGGCGTGGGGGAAGCTTTCTTT. Translation: CASSYAGGVGEAFF.

The chain recombines TRBV6-2 or TRBV6-3 with TRBJ1-5; 7 bases are a match to TRBD1. Germline-derived CDR1 and CDR2 are MNHEY and SVGEGT. The CDR3 is made up of 16 amino acids. V lost 5 bases to trimming and J lost 2 bases; unmatched junction nucleotides: 9. The CDR3 here is CASSIDRVEGNQPQHF. The CDR3 DNA sequence: TGTGCCAGCAGTATCGACAGGGTGGAGGGCAATCAGCCCCAGCATTTT.

This clonotype has only a few counts. The chain employs TRBV29-1 and TRBJ2-3, with a possible D match to TRBD2 (6 bases). This CDR3 has 12 amino acids. Trimming pared 6 bases from V and 5 bases from J, leaving 12 bases between. Germline CDR1 reads SQVTM; CDR2 reads ANQGSEA. The CDR3 loop is CSVDEGGDTQYF. The CDR3 nucleotides are TGCAGCGTCGACGAGGGAGGAGATACGCAGTATTTT.

The sample holds many counts of this clonotype. This chain joins TRBV6-4 and TRBJ2-1; 9 nucleotides line up with TRBD1. Germline V gene lookup returns CDR1 MRHNA and CDR2 SNTAGT. There are 16 residues in the CDR3. The V segment lost 0 bases and the J segment 8 bases; nucleotides outside the gene matches: 8. The CDR3 spells CASSDSGGQGSDEQFF. CDR3 DNA: TGTGCCAGCAGTGACTCTGGGGGACAGGGTAGCGATGAGCAGTTCTTC.

This clonotype has a handful of counts. The genes are TRBV9 and TRBJ1-6, with TRBD1 identical over 7 bases. The CDR3 is made up of 14 amino acids. Germline CDR1 is SGDLS and CDR2 is YYNGEE. V trimming: 3 bases; J trimming: 7 bases; junction bases outside the gene matches: 4. In nucleotides, the CDR3 is TGTGCCAGCAGCGCAGGGGGACTAAATTCACCCCTCCACTTT. It is translated as CASSAGGLNSPLHF.

The rearrangement uses TRBV24-1 and TRBJ2-1; 7 bases are a match to TRBD1. With 2 bases clipped from V and 3 bases from J, the junction kept 0 bases outside the gene matches. Looked up from germline, CDR1 is KGHDR and CDR2 is SFDVKD. This CDR3 region has 14 residues. Here the CDR3 reads CATSDWDSYNEQFF. The DNA of the CDR3 is TGTGCCACCAGTGATTGGGACAGCTACAATGAGCAGTTCTTC.

This chain joins TRBV12-3 or TRBV12-4 and TRBJ2-1; 8 nucleotides agree with TRBD1. The CDR3 runs 14 residues. With V trimmed by 1 base and J by 6 bases, 2 bases remained unmatched. The CDR3 bases are TGTGCCAGCAGTTTAGTGACAGGGGTCAATGAGCAGTTCTTC. This encodes CASSLVTGVNEQFF.

This clonotype was counted only a few times. V and J are TRBV20-1 and TRBJ2-1; 10 positions agree with TRBD2. Trimming took 3 bases from V and 2 from J; bases not matched to a gene: 10. Germline V lookup: CDR1 DFQATT, CDR2 SNEGSKA (reference sequence). The CDR3 covers 17 residues. As DNA, the CDR3 is TGCAGTGCTAGGAGGATAGCGGGGGGCCACACCTACAATGAGCAGTTCTTC. Translated: CSARRIAGGHTYNEQFF.

This chain joins TRBV28 and TRBJ2-1, with TRBD2 identical over 9 bases. After removal of 6 bases from V and 5 bases from J, the junction contained 8 bases not matched to a gene. This CDR3 is 15 amino acids long. CDR1 is MDHEN and CDR2 is SYDVKM in the germline V gene. CDR3 coding DNA: TGTGCCAGCAGGGGAAGCGGGAGGATCAACAATGAGCAGTTCTTC. Amino acids: CASRGSGRINNEQFF. Based on the CDR3 plus reference TRBV28 and TRBJ2-1, the full variable domain is DVKVTQSSRYLVKRTGEKVFLECVQDMDHENMFWYRQDPGLGLRLIYFSYDVKMKEKGDIPEGYSVSREKKERFSLILESASTNQTSMYLCASRGSGRINNEQFFGPGTRLTVL.

The chain couples TRBV2 to TRBJ2-2; D is undetermined. Germline assignment: CDR1 SNHLY and CDR2 FYNNEI. This CDR3 region has 13 residues. Trimming stripped 6 bases from V and 0 bases from J, with 5 bases between. The CDR3 reads CASRTPNTGELFF. DNA of the CDR3: TGTGCCAGCAGGACACCGAACACCGGGGAGCTGTTTTTT.

This rearrangement joins TRBV3-1 to TRBJ1-2; TRBD1 matches 8 bases. Germline loops: CDR1 LGHDT, CDR2 YNNKEL (reference sequence). V shed 7 bases and J 4 bases; nucleotides not matched to a gene: 11. This CDR3 has 15 residues. CDR3 sequence: CASNGRGRVGYGYTF. The CDR3 nucleotides read TGTGCCAGCAACGGCAGGGGGCGAGTGGGCTATGGCTACACCTTC.

The sample holds a few counts of this clonotype. The rearrangement uses TRBV28 and TRBJ2-7; D gene ambiguous. The germline V gene encodes CDR1 MDHEN and CDR2 SYDVKM. This CDR3 is 11 amino acids long. The germline V and J ends were trimmed by 8 bases and 3 bases, with 8 bases remaining between them. In DNA, the CDR3 is TGTGCCAGCGAAATTAACTACGAGCAGTACTTC. The encoded protein is CASEINYEQYF.

This clonotype showed up just a few times. This sequence joins TRBV18 and TRBJ1-4; the D is unclear. The ends were cut back, 0 bases at V and 5 bases at J, with 10 bases in the middle. CDR3 length equals 15 residues. Per the germline V gene, CDR1 is KGHSH and CDR2 is LQKENI. The CDR3 is CASSPPTQANEKLFF. The DNA of the CDR3 is TGTGCCAGCTCACCACCGACCCAGGCGAATGAAAAACTGTTTTTT.

This clonotype showed up many times. The V gene is TRBV4-3, the J gene TRBJ1-2; D ambiguous. The ends were cut back, 0 bases at V and 4 bases at J, with 15 bases in the middle. The CDR3 runs to 16 residues. The germline gives CDR1 LGHNA, CDR2 YSLEER. CDR3 sequence reads: CASSQDSGQVGYGYTF. As DNA, the CDR3 is TGCGCCAGCAGCCAAGATAGTGGGCAGGTCGGCTATGGCTACACCTTC.

The J gene is TRBJ2-5, the V gene TRBV29-1; a weak D match, TRBD1 (5 bases). The CDR3 spans 13 residues. V was pared by 2 bases and J by 1 base, with 8 bases between. Germline V CDR1 and CDR2: SQVTM, ANQGSEA. The CDR3 sequence is CSVERRGQETQYF. CDR3 DNA sequence: TGCAGCGTTGAAAGAAGGGGCCAAGAGACCCAGTACTTC.

This clonotype appeared many times. V gene TRBV29-1 combines with J gene TRBJ1-2, with D perhaps TRBD1 (5 bases). CDR3 length equals 13 residues. Trimming stripped 3 bases from V and 8 bases from J, with 16 bases between. Germline V gene data show CDR1 as SQVTM and CDR2 as ANQGSEA. CDR3 coding DNA: TGCAGCGTTGACAGGAGGGGCGTCGGCGGCTACACCTTC. It encodes CSVDRRGVGGYTF. Drawing the rest from reference TRBV29-1 and TRBJ1-2, the complete variable domain is SAVISQKPSRDICQRGTSLTIQCQVDSQVTMMFWYRQQPGQSLTLIATANQGSEATYESGFVIDKFPISRPNLTFSTLTVSNMSPEDSSIYLCSVDRRGVGGYTFGSGTRLTVV.

The sample holds a few counts of this clonotype. The chain is built from TRBV7-3 and TRBJ2-1; TRBD2 agrees at 8 bases. Germline V gene lookup returns CDR1 SGHTA and CDR2 FQGTGA. CDR3 length: 15 amino acids. The J segment lost 8 bases and the V segment lost 5 bases, leaving 11 bases of the junction unmatched. The CDR3 DNA sequence: TGTGCCAGCAGCGCCATCGGGGGGGCTGACGATGAGCAGTTCTTC. It yields the protein CASSAIGGADDEQFF.

This sequence joins TRBV12-3 or TRBV12-4 and TRBJ1-2, with D perhaps matching TRBD1 (6 bases). V lost 6 bases to trimming and J lost 5 bases, with 16 bases between them. The CDR3 length is 14 residues. The CDR3 protein is CASSPGVLTYGYTF. Here the CDR3 DNA reads TGTGCCAGCAGCCCAGGGGTCCTTACATATGGCTACACCTTC.

This clonotype was recorded at least ten times. This sequence joins TRBV7-3 and TRBJ1-6; 9 bases fit TRBD1. The CDR3 contains 15 residues. Germline V lookup: CDR1 SGHTA, CDR2 FQGTGA. Unmatched junction bases numbered 7, after V lost 2 bases and J lost 11 bases. DNA for the CDR3: TGTGCCAGCAGCTTAGAGGGACAGGGTTTGGCACCCCTCCACTTT. This translates into CASSLEGQGLAPLHF.

This clonotype was detected only a few times. The V call is TRBV18, the J call TRBJ2-3, with D perhaps TRBD1 (6 bases). Trimming left V 1 base short and J 0 bases short, with 14 bases between. The CDR3 has 17 amino acids. Per the germline V gene, CDR1 is KGHSH and CDR2 is LQKENI. The CDR3 spells CASSPLGQRLSTDTQYF. The CDR3 coding sequence is TGTGCCAGCTCACCACTAGGACAGCGCCTTAGCACAGATACGCAGTATTTT.

The rearrangement links TRBV28 to TRBJ2-7, with 9 bases lining up with TRBD1. Germline V gives CDR1 MDHEN, CDR2 SYDVKM. The junction had 9 bases not matched to a gene; V was cut back by 6 bases and J by 6 bases. The CDR3 runs to 14 residues. The CDR3 DNA is TGTGCCAGCAGGCAACAGGGGGCGCCGGCCGAGCAGTACTTC. The encoded protein is CASRQQGAPAEQYF. The complete variable domain, with remaining parts taken from reference TRBV28 and TRBJ2-7, reads DVKVTQSSRYLVKRTGEKVFLECVQDMDHENMFWYRQDPGLGLRLIYFSYDVKMKEKGDIPEGYSVSREKKERFSLILESASTNQTSMYLCASRQQGAPAEQYFGPGTRLTVT.

A few counts support this clonotype. The chain uses TRBV29-1 and TRBJ2-3; TRBD2 might be the D (6 bases). Germline V gives CDR1 SQVTM, CDR2 ANQGSEA. CDR3 length equals 13 residues. The V and J ends lost 4 bases and 5 bases respectively, with 13 bases between them. The CDR3 nucleotides read TGCAGCGTTGCGATCGGGAGTGGAGATACGCAGTATTTT. This sequence encodes CSVAIGSGDTQYF.

To note about this clonotype: A much bigger clone sits one base away, suggesting this may be a read error. The chain has TRBV7-3 and TRBJ2-2; TRBD2 is a possible D gene (6 bases). Germline V gene sequence: CDR1 SGHTA, CDR2 FQGTGA. Trimming took 4 bases from V and 3 from J, leaving 12 bases between them. The CDR3 has 15 amino acids. CDR3 DNA sequence: TGTGCCAGCAGCTCGACGGGAGCGGACACCGGGGAGCTGTTTTTT. Its translation: CASSSTGADTGELFF.

The gene calls are TRBV20-1 and TRBJ2-7, with D perhaps TRBD1 (6 bases). The germline CDR1 and CDR2 sequences are DFQATT and SNEGSKA (reference sequence). V lost 0 bases and J 7 bases, leaving 19 bases between the germline ends. The length of the CDR3 is 15 residues. CDR3 residues: CSARDPPLDGTEQYF. DNA of the CDR3: TGCAGTGCTAGAGATCCACCCCTGGACGGGACAGAGCAGTACTTC.

This clonotype appeared once. This chain links TRBV3-1 with TRBJ1-1; D gene uncertain. The CDR3 extends over 12 amino acids. Germline CDR1 reads LGHDT; CDR2 reads YNNKEL (reference sequence). V gave up 6 bases and J gave up 1 base, with 6 bases separating them. DNA of the CDR3: TGTGCCAGCAGATGGGGGAACACTGAAGCTTTCTTT. As protein: CASRWGNTEAFF.